This T cell receptor beta chain was found in a study of blood T cells in healthy people across ages. CDR1 MGHRA and CDR2 YSYEKL come from the germline V gene. V lost 1 base and J lost 4, with 19 bases in between. The CDR3 has 17 amino acids. Each donor's blood draw was ten milliliters of peripheral blood. The authors extracted at least 5 micrograms of total RNA per sample. With a J-beta primer mix and a sample-barcoded 5' primer, a second PCR ran roughly 6 to 11 cycles. MiXCR, run by TCRdb on the 5' RACE reads, gives a single entry per CDR3 protein. The sample carries roughly 1.4 million distinct CDR3 sequences, roughly 60% recorded once.

This chain links TRBV4-1 with TRBJ1-2; the D is unclear. The sample taken for sequencing was blood. The clonotype comes from a young man in good health. Here the CDR3 reads CASSQVVWLADLYGYTF. CDR3 nucleotides: TGCGCCAGCAGCCAAGTTGTTTGGTTGGCGGATCTCTATGGCTACACCTTC.